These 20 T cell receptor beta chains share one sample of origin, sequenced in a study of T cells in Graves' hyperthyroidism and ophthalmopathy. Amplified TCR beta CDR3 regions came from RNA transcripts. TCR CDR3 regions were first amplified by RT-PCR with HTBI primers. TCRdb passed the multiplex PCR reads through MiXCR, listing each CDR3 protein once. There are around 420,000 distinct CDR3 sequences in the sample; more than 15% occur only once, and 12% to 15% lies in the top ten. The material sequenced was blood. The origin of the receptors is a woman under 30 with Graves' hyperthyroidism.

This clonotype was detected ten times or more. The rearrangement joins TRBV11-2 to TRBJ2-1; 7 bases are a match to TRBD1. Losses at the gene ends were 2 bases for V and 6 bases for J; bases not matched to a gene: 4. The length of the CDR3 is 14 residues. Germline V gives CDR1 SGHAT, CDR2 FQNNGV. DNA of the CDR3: TGTGCCAGCAGCTTATCGACAGGGATCAATGAGCAGTTCTTC. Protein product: CASSLSTGINEQFF.

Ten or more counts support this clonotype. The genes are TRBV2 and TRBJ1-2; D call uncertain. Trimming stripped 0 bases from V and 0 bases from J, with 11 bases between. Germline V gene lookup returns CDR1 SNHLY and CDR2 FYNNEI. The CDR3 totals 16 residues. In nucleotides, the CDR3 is TGTGCCAGCAGTGAAGCTCGCCAGAACCCTAACTATGGCTACACCTTC. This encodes CASSEARQNPNYGYTF. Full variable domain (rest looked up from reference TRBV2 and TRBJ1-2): EPEVTQTPSHQVTQMGQEVILRCVPISNHLYFYWYRQILGQKVEFLVSFYNNEISEKSEIFDDQFSVERPDGSNFTLKIRSTKLEDSAMYFCASSEARQNPNYGYTFGSGTRLTVV.

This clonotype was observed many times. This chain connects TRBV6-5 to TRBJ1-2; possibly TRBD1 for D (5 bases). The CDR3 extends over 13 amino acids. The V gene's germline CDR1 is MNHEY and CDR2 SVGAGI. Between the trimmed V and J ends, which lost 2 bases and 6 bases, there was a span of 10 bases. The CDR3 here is CASSYEGVHGYTF. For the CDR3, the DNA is TGTGCCAGCAGTTACGAAGGGGTGCATGGCTACACCTTC.

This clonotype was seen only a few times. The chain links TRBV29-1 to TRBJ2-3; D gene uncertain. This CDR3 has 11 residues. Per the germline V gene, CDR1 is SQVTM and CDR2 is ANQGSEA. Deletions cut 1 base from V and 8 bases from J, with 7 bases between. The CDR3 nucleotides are TGCAGCGTTGAAGTTCTGGTTACGCAGTATTTT. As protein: CSVEVLVTQYF.

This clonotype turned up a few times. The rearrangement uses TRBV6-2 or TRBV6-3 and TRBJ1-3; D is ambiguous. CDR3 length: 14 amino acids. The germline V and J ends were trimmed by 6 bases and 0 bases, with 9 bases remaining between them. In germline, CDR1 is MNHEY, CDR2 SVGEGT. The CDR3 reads CASRLPSSGNTIYF. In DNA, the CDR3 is TGTGCCAGCAGACTACCTTCCTCTGGAAACACCATATATTTT.

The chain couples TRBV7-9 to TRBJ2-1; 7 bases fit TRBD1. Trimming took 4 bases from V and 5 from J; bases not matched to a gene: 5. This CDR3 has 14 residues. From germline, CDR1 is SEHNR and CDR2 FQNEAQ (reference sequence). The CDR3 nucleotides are TGTGCCAGCAGCTATACAGGGGTAAACAATGAGCAGTTCTTC. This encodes CASSYTGVNNEQFF.

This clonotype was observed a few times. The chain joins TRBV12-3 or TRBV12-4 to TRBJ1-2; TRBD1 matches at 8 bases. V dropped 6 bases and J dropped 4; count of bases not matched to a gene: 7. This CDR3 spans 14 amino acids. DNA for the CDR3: TGTGCCAGCAGCCGGGACAGGATTCTCTATGGCTACACCTTC. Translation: CASSRDRILYGYTF.

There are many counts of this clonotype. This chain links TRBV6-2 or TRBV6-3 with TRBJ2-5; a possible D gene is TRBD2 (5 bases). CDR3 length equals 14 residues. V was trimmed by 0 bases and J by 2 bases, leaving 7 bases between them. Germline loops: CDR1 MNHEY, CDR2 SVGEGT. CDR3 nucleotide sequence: TGTGCCAGCAGTTACTCGAGACTACAAGAGACCCAGTACTTC. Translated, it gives CASSYSRLQETQYF.

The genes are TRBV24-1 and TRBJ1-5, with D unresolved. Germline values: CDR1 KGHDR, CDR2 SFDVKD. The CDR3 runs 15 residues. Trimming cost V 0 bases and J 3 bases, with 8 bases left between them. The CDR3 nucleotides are TGTGCCACCAGTGATTTGCGACGGAACAATCAGCCCCAGCATTTT. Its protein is CATSDLRRNNQPQHF.

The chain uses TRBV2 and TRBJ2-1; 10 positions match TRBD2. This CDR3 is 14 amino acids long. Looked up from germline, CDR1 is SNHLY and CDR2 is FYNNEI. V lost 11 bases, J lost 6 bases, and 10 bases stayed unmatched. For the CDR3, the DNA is TGTGCCTCGGTCGAGCGGGAGGGCCCCAATGAGCAGTTCTTC. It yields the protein CASVEREGPNEQFF.

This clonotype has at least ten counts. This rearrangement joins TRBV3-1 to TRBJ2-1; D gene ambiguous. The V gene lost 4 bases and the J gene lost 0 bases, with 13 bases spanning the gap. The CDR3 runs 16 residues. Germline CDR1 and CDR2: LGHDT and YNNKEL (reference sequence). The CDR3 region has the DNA TGTGCCAGCAGCCCCGGTTTCGGCTCCTCCTACAATGAGCAGTTCTTC. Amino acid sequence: CASSPGFGSSYNEQFF.

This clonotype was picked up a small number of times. CDR3 in amino acids: CASSPLVWGSAMNEQFF. The CDR3, as DNA: TGTGCCAGCAGCCCGTTAGTATGGGGAAGTGCAATGAATGAGCAGTTCTTC. The chain uses TRBV7-9 and TRBJ2-1; D is unresolved. Per the germline V gene, CDR1 is SEHNR and CDR2 is FQNEAQ (reference sequence). The ends were cut back, 5 bases at V and 7 bases at J, with 24 bases in the middle. This CDR3 region has 17 residues.

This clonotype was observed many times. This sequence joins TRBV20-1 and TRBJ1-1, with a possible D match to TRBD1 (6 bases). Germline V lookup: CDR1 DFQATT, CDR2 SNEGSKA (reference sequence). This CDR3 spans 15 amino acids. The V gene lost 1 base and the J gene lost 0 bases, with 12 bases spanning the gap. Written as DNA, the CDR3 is TGCAGTGCTAGAGGACAGGAGAAGATGAACACTGAAGCTTTCTTT. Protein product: CSARGQEKMNTEAFF.

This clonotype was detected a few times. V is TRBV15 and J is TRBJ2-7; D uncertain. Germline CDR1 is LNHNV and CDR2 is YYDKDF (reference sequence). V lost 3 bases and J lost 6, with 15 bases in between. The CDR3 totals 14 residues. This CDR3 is CATSSLDLLTEQYF. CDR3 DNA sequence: TGTGCCACCAGCAGTTTGGACCTCCTCACCGAGCAGTACTTC.

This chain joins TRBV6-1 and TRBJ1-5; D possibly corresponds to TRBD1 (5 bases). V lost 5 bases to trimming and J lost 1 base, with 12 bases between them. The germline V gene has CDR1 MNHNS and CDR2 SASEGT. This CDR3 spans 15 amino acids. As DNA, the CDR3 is TGTGCCAGCAGTCAGGGAATTCGAAGCAATCAGCCCCAGCATTTT. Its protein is CASSQGIRSNQPQHF.

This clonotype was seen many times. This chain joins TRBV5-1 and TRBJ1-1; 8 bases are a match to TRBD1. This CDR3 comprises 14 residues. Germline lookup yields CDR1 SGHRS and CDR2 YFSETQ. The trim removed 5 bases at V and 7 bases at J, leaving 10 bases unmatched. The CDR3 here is CASSFGQGKGEAFF. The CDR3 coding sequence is TGCGCCAGCAGTTTCGGACAGGGCAAAGGTGAAGCTTTCTTT.

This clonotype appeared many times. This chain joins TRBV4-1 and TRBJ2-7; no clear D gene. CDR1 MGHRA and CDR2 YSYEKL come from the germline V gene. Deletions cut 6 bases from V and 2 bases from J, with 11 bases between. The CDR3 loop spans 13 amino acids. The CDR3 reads CASRLGPTYEQYF. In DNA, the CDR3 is TGCGCCAGCAGGCTAGGGCCTACCTACGAGCAGTACTTC.

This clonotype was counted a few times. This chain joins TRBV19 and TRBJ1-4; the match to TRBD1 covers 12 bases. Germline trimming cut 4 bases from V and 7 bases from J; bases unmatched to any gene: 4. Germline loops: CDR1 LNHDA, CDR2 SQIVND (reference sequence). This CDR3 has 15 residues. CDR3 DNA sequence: TGTGCCAGTAGTAAAGGGACAGGGGGCTTTGAAAAACTGTTTTTT. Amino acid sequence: CASSKGTGGFEKLFF.

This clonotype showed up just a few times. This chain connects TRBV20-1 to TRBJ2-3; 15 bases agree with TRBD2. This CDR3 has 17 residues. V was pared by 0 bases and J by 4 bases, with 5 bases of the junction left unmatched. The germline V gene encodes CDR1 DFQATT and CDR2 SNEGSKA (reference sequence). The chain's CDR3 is CSARDTGLAGGADTQYF. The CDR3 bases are TGCAGTGCTAGAGATACGGGACTAGCGGGGGGCGCAGATACGCAGTATTTT.

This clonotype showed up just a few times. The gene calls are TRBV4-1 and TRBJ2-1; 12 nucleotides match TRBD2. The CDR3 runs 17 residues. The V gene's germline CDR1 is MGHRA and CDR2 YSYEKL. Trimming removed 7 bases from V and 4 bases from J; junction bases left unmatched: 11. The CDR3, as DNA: TGCGCCAGCAAAGCCCCCACGGGGACTAGCGGGTACAATGAGCAGTTCTTC. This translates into CASKAPTGTSGYNEQFF.